This TCR beta chain was found in a study of response to subunit inactivated influenza vaccine (dated by TCRdb to about 2018). Turning to the overall study: Deep quantitative T cell receptor repertoire profiling was used in the study to track responses to a trivalent subunit inactivated influenza vaccine. General findings and caveats noted by the study authors: It was suggested by the authors that each seasonal influenza vaccination may recruit only a limited number of new T cells.

Library preparation used RT-PCR. The reads were generated on an Illumina HiSeq 2500. The public reads were reanalyzed by TCRdb: fastp trimming at Q25, MiXCR alignment, in-frame beta chains only. Rows are unified per CDR3 protein, each entry keeping the most common DNA and genes. This sample gives hundreds of thousands of distinct CDR3 sequences in total; 14% of them show up just once. The ten largest make up 7.6% of the sample. This clonotype has a handful of counts. Its antigen is unknown. One base away there is no much larger clone; base qualities are not given. This TCR came from a man aged 50 to 59 who received an inactivated influenza vaccine. Donor details come from another sample of the same person, matched by shared clones. The sequencing here drew on PBMCs from blood, taken less than 15 days before vaccination.

The CDR3 corresponds to CASSVSLAGGDTQYF. The sequenced DNA is TGTGCCAGCAGTGTATCTCTAGCGGGAGGTGATACGCAGTATTTT. This receptor chain uses TRBV2 and TRBJ2-3, and TRBD2 matches 11 of the central bases. The CDR3 runs 15 residues from the cysteine to the phenylalanine. The retained sequence is limited to the CDR3, 45 bases, with the frame set at the first base. The germline V and J ends show losses of 4 bases and 6 bases respectively, and no gene match explains 6 bases of the junction. The germline V gene yields SNHLY for CDR1 and FYNNEI for CDR2.